A single T cell receptor beta chain is shown here with its context. Its cognate antigen is unknown. This record belongs to a study of prognosis after radiotherapy for stage I lung cancer. Study in general: There were no patients who received concurrent therapy with stereotactic body radiotherapy.

Study-wide results and caveats: The way patients used TRBV and TRBJ genes reportedly differed depending on whether they had metastases.

The CDR3 is made up of 14 amino acids. Germline V gene data show CDR1 as MDHEN and CDR2 as SYDVKM. Trimming took off 10 bases at V and 1 base at J, with 16 bases between the two ends. The TCR beta CDR3 region was amplified from genomic DNA, with two rounds of multiplex PCR being used for the amplification. Primers specific to each TRBV and TRBJ gene drove first-round PCR. TCRdb reprocessed the multiplex PCR reads with MiXCR, giving one entry per CDR3 protein. Here the sample spans 15,000 to 20,000 distinct CDR3 sequences, 40% to 55% being singletons. Peripheral blood was collected in volumes of around 6 milliliters at each of two time points.

V and J are TRBV28 and TRBJ1-1; TRBD1 might be the D (5 bases). This sequence was found in a donor over 45 with non-small cell lung cancer. The sequencing here drew on PBMCs, taken before or after stereotactic body radiation therapy (not recorded which). This CDR3 is CATYSTGPNTEAFF. CDR3 bases: TGTGCCACCTATTCGACGGGACCGAACACTGAAGCTTTCTTT.